The present T cell receptor beta chain was sequenced within a study of shared clonotypes between healthy human individuals. CDR1 is SNHLY and CDR2 is FYNNEI in the germline V gene. CDR3 length equals 15 residues. J gave up 2 bases and V 7 bases, and 6 bases lay outside the gene matches. The authors' processing: ImmunoSEQ junction-only sequences lacked quality scores, so their filtering differed. Profiling relied on immunoSEQ multiplex PCR, and the TCRdb table lists in-frame clones only, not all of them. The V and J calls and clone size were taken over from that table, and D and trimming were inferred from the DNA. The table has about 450,000 clones, around three quarters seen once. The donor population consisted of healthy HIV-negative adults with no recent acute infections or vaccinations.

Sequenced: PBMCs. This receptor was obtained from a woman between 35 and 50 years old in good health. Some clones in this sample may be carry-over from other donors' samples. The rearrangement links TRBV2 to TRBJ2-2; 8 bases line up with TRBD1. As DNA, the CDR3 is TGTGCCAGCAAGGAGACAGGGGTTAACACCGGGGAGCTGTTTTTT. It encodes CASKETGVNTGELFF. The complete variable domain, with remaining parts taken from reference TRBV2 and TRBJ2-2, reads EPEVTQTPSHQVTQMGQEVILRCVPISNHLYFYWYRQILGQKVEFLVSFYNNEISEKSEIFDDQFSVERPDGSNFTLKIRSTKLEDSAMYFCASKETGVNTGELFFGEGSRLTVL.